This TCR beta chain appears in the sequencing data of a study of blood T cell repertoires in COVID-19. Study at large: T cells, B-cell-depleted T cells, or PBMCs provided the cDNA or gDNA that served as material.

Here immunoSEQ multiplex PCR was the method, and the copy in TCRdb shows in-frame clones only, minus some. Of 200,000 to 250,000 clones in the sample, roughly 84% were seen once. The CDR3 extends over 16 amino acids. The V and J ends lost 0 bases and 2 bases, in that order; junction bases with no gene match: 5. CDR1 SGHRS and CDR2 YFSETQ come from the germline V gene. The V call is TRBV5-1, the J call TRBJ2-1; 7 bases map to TRBD2. The receptor's source is an elderly woman with acute or convalescent COVID-19. Sequenced sample: peripheral blood. The CDR3 sequence: CASSLEAGTTYNEQFF. CDR3 nucleotide sequence: TGCGCCAGCAGCTTGGAAGCGGGGACCACCTACAATGAGCAGTTCTTC.